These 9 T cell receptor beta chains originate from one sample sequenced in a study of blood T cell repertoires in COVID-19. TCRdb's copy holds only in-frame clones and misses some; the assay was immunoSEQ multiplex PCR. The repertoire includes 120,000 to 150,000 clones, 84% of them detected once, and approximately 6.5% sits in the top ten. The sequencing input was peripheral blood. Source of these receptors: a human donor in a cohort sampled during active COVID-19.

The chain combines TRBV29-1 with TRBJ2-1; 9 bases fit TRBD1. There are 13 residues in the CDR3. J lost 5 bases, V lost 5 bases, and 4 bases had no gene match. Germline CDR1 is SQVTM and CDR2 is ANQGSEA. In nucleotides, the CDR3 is TGCAGCGTTCCGGGACAGGGAAACAATGAGCAGTTCTTC. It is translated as CSVPGQGNNEQFF.

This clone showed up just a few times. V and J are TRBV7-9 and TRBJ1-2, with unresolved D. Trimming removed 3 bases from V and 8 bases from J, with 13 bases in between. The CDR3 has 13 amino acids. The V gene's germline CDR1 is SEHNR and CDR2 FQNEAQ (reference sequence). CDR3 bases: TGTGCCAGCAGCTTTGGTCTCCTGCGGGGCTACACCTTC. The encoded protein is CASSFGLLRGYTF.

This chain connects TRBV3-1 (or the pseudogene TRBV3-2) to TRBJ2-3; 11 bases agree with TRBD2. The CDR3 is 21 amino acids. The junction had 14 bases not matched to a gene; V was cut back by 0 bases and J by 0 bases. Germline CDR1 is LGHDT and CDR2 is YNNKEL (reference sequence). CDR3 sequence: CASSQEEDRLAGGSSTDTQYF. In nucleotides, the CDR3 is TGTGCCAGCAGCCAAGAGGAAGACCGGCTAGCGGGGGGCTCTAGCACAGATACGCAGTATTTT.

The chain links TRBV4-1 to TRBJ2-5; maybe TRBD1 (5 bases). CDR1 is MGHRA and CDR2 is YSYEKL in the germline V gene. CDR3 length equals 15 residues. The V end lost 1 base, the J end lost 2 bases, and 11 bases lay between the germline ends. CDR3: CASSQGTTAQETQYF. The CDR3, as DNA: TGCGCCAGCAGCCAAGGTACGACAGCACAAGAGACCCAGTACTTC.

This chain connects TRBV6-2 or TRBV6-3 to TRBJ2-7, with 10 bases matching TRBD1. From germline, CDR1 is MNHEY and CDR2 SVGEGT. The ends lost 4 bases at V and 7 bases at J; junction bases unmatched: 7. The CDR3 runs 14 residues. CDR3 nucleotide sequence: TGTGCCAGCAGTTTGAGACAGGGGGCTGGGGAGCAGTACTTC. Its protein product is CASSLRQGAGEQYF.

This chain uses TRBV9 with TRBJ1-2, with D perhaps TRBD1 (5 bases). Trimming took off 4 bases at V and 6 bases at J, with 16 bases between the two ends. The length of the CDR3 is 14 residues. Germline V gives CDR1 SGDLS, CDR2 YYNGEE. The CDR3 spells CASSSTGGLNGYTF. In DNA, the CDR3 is TGTGCCAGCAGCTCCACGGGGGGTCTGAATGGCTACACCTTC. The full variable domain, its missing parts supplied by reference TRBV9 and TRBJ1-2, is DSGVTQTPKHLITATGQRVTLRCSPRSGDLSVYWYQQSLDQGLQFLIQYYNGEERAKGNILERFSAQQFPDLHSELNLSSLELGDSALYFCASSSTGGLNGYTFGSGTRLTVV.

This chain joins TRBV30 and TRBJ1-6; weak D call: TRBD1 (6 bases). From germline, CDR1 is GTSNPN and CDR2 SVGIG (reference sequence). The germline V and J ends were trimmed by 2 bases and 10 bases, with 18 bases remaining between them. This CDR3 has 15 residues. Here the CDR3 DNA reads TGTGCCTGGAGTCTGCCCGGACAGTTGGGCTCACCCCTCCACTTT. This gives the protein CAWSLPGQLGSPLHF.

The CDR3, as DNA: TGTGCCAGCAGCTCCCTCCGGAGTACCTATGGCTACACCTTC. This gives the protein CASSSLRSTYGYTF. The V and J genes are TRBV7-8 and TRBJ1-2, with D hard to call. The V end lost 4 bases, the J end lost 4 bases, and 13 bases lay between the germline ends. There are 14 residues in the CDR3. Per the germline V gene, CDR1 is SGHVS and CDR2 is FQNEAQ.

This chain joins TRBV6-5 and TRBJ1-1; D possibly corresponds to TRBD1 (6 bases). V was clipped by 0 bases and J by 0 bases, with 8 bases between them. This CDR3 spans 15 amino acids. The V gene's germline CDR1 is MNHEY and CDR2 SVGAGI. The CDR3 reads CASSYSSGVNTEAFF. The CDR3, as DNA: TGTGCCAGCAGTTACTCGTCAGGGGTGAACACTGAAGCTTTCTTT.